Below, 10 T cell receptor beta chains from the same sample are listed, as sequenced in a study of CD8+ T cells in alopecia areata. Isolated RNA was reverse transcribed into cDNA used as the sequencing template. Assay: immunoSEQ multiplex PCR; the TCRdb copy retains only in-frame clones and omits some. The sample lists roughly 150,000 clones, roughly 44% seen once, with around 6.8% in the top ten. The sequenced sample was CD4+ T cells sorted from blood. These receptors came from a human donor with alopecia areata.

The chain has TRBV10-3 and TRBJ2-5; D assignment may be TRBD1 or TRBD2 (5 bases each). Looked up from germline, CDR1 is ENHRY and CDR2 is SYGVKD. V dropped 3 bases and J dropped 5 bases, with 13 bases sitting between them. The length of the CDR3 is 14 residues. CDR3 sequence: CAISDRTGPETQYF. As DNA, the CDR3 is TGTGCCATCAGTGACCGCACGGGACCGGAGACCCAGTACTTC.

This clone was seen only once. The chain combines TRBV29-1 with TRBJ2-2; D gene uncertain. V lost 4 bases to trimming and J lost 5 bases, with 11 bases between them. Per germline, CDR1 SQVTM and CDR2 ANQGSEA. The CDR3 has 13 amino acids. CDR3 loop: CSVAQLSTGELFF. CDR3 nucleotide sequence: TGCAGCGTTGCACAGCTTTCAACCGGGGAGCTGTTTTTT.

V is TRBV29-1 and J is TRBJ1-2; 7 nucleotides match TRBD1. The CDR3 has 14 residues. Germline-derived CDR1 and CDR2 are SQVTM and ANQGSEA. The V gene end was trimmed by 4 bases and the J gene end by 6 bases; junction bases not matched to a gene: 11. CDR3 loop: CSVGRQGSLNGYTF. The CDR3 DNA reads as TGCAGCGTTGGGCGACAGGGTAGCTTAAATGGCTACACCTTC.

The chain combines TRBV9 with TRBJ2-5; 10 positions agree with TRBD2. Trimming cost V 0 bases and J 4 bases; bases outside gene matches: 9. From germline, CDR1 is SGDLS and CDR2 YYNGEE. The CDR3 extends over 17 amino acids. The CDR3 DNA follows: TGTGCCAGCAGCGTAGGATCCCTAGCGGGAGTCACAGAGACCCAGTACTTC. This codes for CASSVGSLAGVTETQYF.

This clone was found a few times. The chain is built from TRBV7-9 and TRBJ2-3; 7 bases align to TRBD2. The CDR3 totals 17 residues. Trimming removed 1 base from V and 6 bases from J; junction bases left unmatched: 13. Per germline, CDR1 SEHNR and CDR2 FQNEAQ (reference sequence). The CDR3 DNA sequence: TGTGCCAGCAGCTTAGACGGAACGGGAGGCCTTTGGGATACGCAGTATTTT. This gives the protein CASSLDGTGGLWDTQYF.

The chain has TRBV18 and TRBJ2-1; 8 positions match TRBD1. The J segment lost 7 bases and the V segment lost 3 bases, leaving 8 bases of the junction unmatched. Germline assignment: CDR1 KGHSH and CDR2 LQKENI. CDR3 length: 15 residues. The DNA of the CDR3 is TGTGCCAGCTCACCGGACAGGGCGGCCCTAAATGAGCAGTTCTTC. This encodes CASSPDRAALNEQFF.

The rearrangement links TRBV4-2 to TRBJ2-7, with 9 positions matching TRBD2. The V gene's germline CDR1 is LGHNA and CDR2 YNFKEQ. The CDR3 length is 14 residues. The J segment lost 2 bases and the V segment lost 3 bases, leaving 2 bases of the junction unmatched. CDR3 in amino acids: CASSQLAGPYEQYF. In nucleotides, the CDR3 is TGTGCCAGCAGCCAGCTAGCGGGGCCCTACGAGCAGTACTTC.

Of note for this clone: In the same sample, other DNA sequences code for this CDR3. V is TRBV7-3 and J is TRBJ2-1; the D call may be TRBD1 or TRBD2 (5 bases each). In germline, CDR1 is SGHTA, CDR2 FQGTGA. There are 12 residues in the CDR3. The V end was cut by 2 bases, the J end by 8 bases, with 7 bases between. CDR3 in amino acids: CASSLRGDEQFF. CDR3 nucleotides: TGTGCCAGCAGCTTACGAGGGGATGAGCAGTTCTTC.

This clone has just one count. The chain combines TRBV25-1 with TRBJ2-7, with D possibly TRBD2 on 5 matching bases. The V gene lost 8 bases and the J gene lost 1 base, with 12 bases spanning the gap. Germline lookup yields CDR1 MGHDK and CDR2 SYGVNS. The CDR3 extends over 13 amino acids. The CDR3 DNA is TGTGCCAGCGGACTGGTTGGGTCCTACGAGCAGTACTTC. This gives the protein CASGLVGSYEQYF.

The V and J genes are TRBV5-4 and TRBJ2-5; possibly TRBD2 for D (5 bases). The CDR3 runs to 13 residues. Trimming took off 2 bases at V and 5 bases at J, with 10 bases between the two ends. The germline V gene has CDR1 SGHNT and CDR2 YYREEE (reference sequence). This chain's CDR3 is CASSFDGMETQYF. CDR3 in DNA: TGTGCCAGCAGCTTTGACGGGATGGAGACCCAGTACTTC.